A selection of T cell receptor beta chains follows, all from one sample in a study of blood T cell repertoires in COVID-19. Only in-frame clones appear in the TCRdb table, and some are missing; sequencing was by immunoSEQ multiplex PCR. The table lists some 180,000 clones, around 80% of them singletons. Material: peripheral blood. The receptors stem from a woman in her thirties or forties with COVID-19, enrolled during active disease. Each CDR3 is given with its conserved first and last residue. A D gene is named only where the DNA matches it firmly.

J gene | V gene | D gene | CDR3 DNA | CDR3 protein
TRBJ2-5 | TRBV19 | TRBD1 | TGTGCCAGTAGTCCTCCCGGGACAGGGGCAGAGACCCAGTACTTC | CASSPPGTGAETQYF
TRBJ1-2 | TRBV19 | - | TGTGCCAGTAGTATAGTATCGGGAGGAGGGACTGGCTACACCTTC | CASSIVSGGGTGYTF
TRBJ2-7 | TRBV19 | - | TGTGCCAGTAGTAGCAGGAGCGGTGGCGAGCAGTACTTC | CASSSRSGGEQYF
TRBJ1-6 | TRBV27 | - | TGTGCCAGCAGTTCGCTACAGGGCCTCAACTCACCCCTCCACTTT | CASSSLQGLNSPLHF
TRBJ2-7 | TRBV9 | TRBD1 | TGTGCCAGCAGCCCAGCCGGGACAGGGTCCCACGAGCAGTACTTC | CASSPAGTGSHEQYF
TRBJ2-1 | TRBV5-1 | TRBD1 | TGCGCCAGCAGGGCCACAGGGGAGTTGAATGAGCAGTTCTTC | CASRATGELNEQFF
TRBJ2-7 | TRBV6-2/TRBV6-3 | - | TGTGCCAGCAGCCACATCCACGAGCAGTACTTC | CASSHIHEQYF
TRBJ2-1 | TRBV6-4 | TRBD2 | TGTGCCACCCAGTACGAAGCGGGGTCCTACAATGAGCAGTTCTTC | CATQYEAGSYNEQFF
TRBJ1-2 | TRBV4-1 | TRBD1 | TGCGCCAGCAGCCAAGTTACAGGGGGCTCCTATGGCTACACCTTC | CASSQVTGGSYGYTF
TRBJ2-7 | TRBV5-1 | TRBD1 | TGCGCCAGCAGGTCGCGGGGACAGGGGTCCGAGCAGTACTTC | CASRSRGQGSEQYF